The subject of this entry is one T cell receptor beta chain. The antigen is undetermined. The CDR3 covers 14 residues. V lost 4 bases and J 1 base, leaving 11 bases between the germline ends. Germline CDR1 SGHRS, CDR2 YFSETQ. The data belong to a study of lymphopenia after photon versus proton radiotherapy. Study observations and caveats: Post-nadir diversity loss with photons came from oligoclonal expansion, particularly CD8+ Temra cells. Post-nadir TCR diversity decline inversely tracked overall survival among those who died. Better survival with proton therapy was suggested as possible, not demonstrated.

The table came from immunoSEQ multiplex PCR; TCRdb's copy has only in-frame clones and leaves some out. The sample consists of more than 45,000 clones, approximately 84% of them appearing once. The receptor's source is a man in his sixties with pancreatic cancer. The sequences come from peripheral blood, collected from a patient treated with proton-based radiotherapy. J is TRBJ1-1 and V is TRBV5-1; D is possibly TRBD1 (6 bases). CDR3 loop: CASSQGTSNTEAFF. In DNA form, the CDR3 reads TGCGCCAGCAGCCAGGGGACATCGAACACTGAAGCTTTCTTT.